The 18 T cell receptor beta chains reported below all come from one sample, sequenced in a study of PD-1 blockade in classical Hodgkin lymphoma. The table came from immunoSEQ multiplex PCR; TCRdb's copy has only in-frame clones and leaves some out. The sample shows roughly 29,000 clones, around 80% of them seen only once. The time point denotes: cycle 4 day 1 (C4D1), after 6 weeks of nivolumab. Exposure to brentuximab vedotin varied, and each patient had relapsed following autologous stem cell transplantation. Isolation of CD4+ T cells from thawed PBMCs was performed by magnetic negative selection. Here the sequenced sample was CD4+ T cells from blood, taken before the fourth cycle of nivolumab. These TCRs come from a human donor with classical Hodgkin lymphoma.

This clone appeared a single time. This chain connects TRBV28 to TRBJ2-1; the match to TRBD2 covers 7 bases. Trimming removed 3 bases from V and 9 bases from J; junction bases left unmatched: 8. Germline loops: CDR1 MDHEN, CDR2 SYDVKM. CDR3 length: 14 residues. Written as DNA, the CDR3 is TGTGCCAGCAGTTTGGGCGGGAGTCCAGCTGAGCAGTTCTTC. This sequence encodes CASSLGGSPAEQFF.

This clone has more than one count but fewer than ten. The chain links TRBV7-2 to TRBJ2-5; possibly TRBD1 for D (6 bases). Trimming took 5 bases from V and 3 from J, leaving 10 bases between them. Germline CDR1 SGHTA, CDR2 FQGNSA. CDR3 length: 13 residues. Here the CDR3 reads CASSRGQKETQYF. The DNA for the CDR3 is TGTGCCAGCAGCCGAGGACAGAAAGAGACCCAGTACTTC.

This clone was seen more than once but under ten times. The genes are TRBV6-5 and TRBJ2-7; no definite D call. V lost 2 bases to trimming and J lost 3 bases, with 14 bases between them. The CDR3 contains 15 residues. Germline loops: CDR1 MNHEY, CDR2 SVGAGI. The DNA for the CDR3 is TGTGCCAGCAGTTACCTTTCCCCAAATGACTACGAGCAGTACTTC. It encodes CASSYLSPNDYEQYF.

This clone is a singleton in its sample. This chain links TRBV9 with TRBJ2-7; D not resolved. Germline V gene data show CDR1 as SGDLS and CDR2 as YYNGEE. The CDR3 is 15 amino acids. The V end was cut by 2 bases, the J end by 2 bases, with 14 bases between. The CDR3 protein is CASSVTPEYPYEQYF. CDR3 nucleotide sequence: TGTGCCAGCAGCGTGACCCCAGAGTATCCCTACGAGCAGTACTTC.

The chain is built from TRBV6-6 and TRBJ1-6, with D perhaps TRBD1 (5 bases). The CDR3 extends over 13 amino acids. V lost 6 bases, J lost 7 bases, and 10 bases lay in between. Germline V gene sequence: CDR1 MNHNY, CDR2 SVGAGI (reference sequence). The CDR3 sequence: CASRPRDNSPLHF. CDR3 coding DNA: TGTGCCAGCAGACCTAGGGACAATTCACCCCTCCACTTT.

CDR3: CASSLAGSYEQYF. In nucleotides, the CDR3 is TGCGCCAGCAGCTTGGCAGGGAGTTACGAGCAGTACTTC. The chain couples TRBV5-1 to TRBJ2-7; TRBD1 or TRBD2 may be the D gene (5 bases each). The germline V gene encodes CDR1 SGHRS and CDR2 YFSETQ. This CDR3 has 13 amino acids. Trimming pared 0 bases from V and 4 bases from J, leaving 8 bases between.

The rearrangement uses TRBV10-3 and TRBJ1-2; D possibly corresponds to TRBD1 (5 bases). CDR1 ENHRY and CDR2 SYGVKD come from the germline V gene. V was clipped by 3 bases and J by 7 bases, with 12 bases between them. There are 13 residues in the CDR3. The CDR3 coding sequence is TGTGCCATCAGTGACCCCCAGGGAGCTGGCTACACCTTC. Translated: CAISDPQGAGYTF.

The rearrangement links TRBV19 to TRBJ1-5, with unresolved D. The CDR3 is 15 residues long. Looked up from germline, CDR1 is LNHDA and CDR2 is SQIVND (reference sequence). V was pared by 2 bases and J by 0 bases, with 8 bases between. CDR3 sequence: CASSIWTDSNQPQHF. In nucleotides, the CDR3 is TGTGCCAGTAGTATATGGACGGATAGCAATCAGCCCCAGCATTTT. Variable domain in full (rest from reference TRBV19 and TRBJ1-5): DGGITQSPKYLFRKEGQNVTLSCEQNLNHDAMYWYRQDPGQGLRLIYYSQIVNDFQKGDIAEGYSVSREKKESFPLTVTSAQKNPTAFYLCASSIWTDSNQPQHFGDGTRLSIL.

The CDR3: CASSSGMDTGELFF. The CDR3 nucleotides are TGCGCCAGCAGCTCCGGGATGGACACCGGGGAGCTGTTTTTT. The genes are TRBV5-1 and TRBJ2-2; the D gene is possibly TRBD2 (5 bases). The V gene's germline CDR1 is SGHRS and CDR2 YFSETQ. This CDR3 region has 14 residues. Trimming pared 3 bases from V and 3 bases from J, leaving 9 bases between.

The rearrangement uses TRBV5-4 and TRBJ2-7, with TRBD2 matching 10 bases. The CDR3 covers 15 residues. Germline V gene data show CDR1 as SGHNT and CDR2 as YYREEE (reference sequence). V lost 1 base, J lost 3 bases, and 4 bases stayed unmatched. The CDR3 region has the DNA TGTGCCAGCAGCTTGTTGGCTAGCGGGAGCTACGAGCAGTACTTC. Translation: CASSLLASGSYEQYF. Full variable domain (remainder filled in from reference TRBV5-4 and TRBJ2-7): ETGVTQSPTHLIKTRGQQVTLRCSSQSGHNTVSWYQQALGQGPQFIFQYYREEENGRGNFPPRFSGLQFPNYSSELNVNALELDDSALYLCASSLLASGSYEQYFGPGTRLTVT.

In its sample, this clone was seen once. This sequence joins TRBV28 and TRBJ2-7; TRBD2 matches 10 bases. Germline-derived CDR1 and CDR2 are MDHEN and SYDVKM. This CDR3 contains 16 residues. V shed 5 bases and J 3 bases; nucleotides not matched to a gene: 10. The CDR3 loop reads CASSTGTASGSYEQYF. The DNA of the CDR3 is TGTGCCAGCAGTACAGGGACGGCTAGCGGGAGCTACGAGCAGTACTTC.

The chain carries TRBV9 and TRBJ2-6; D gene unclear. Trimming shortened V by 0 bases and J by 0 bases, and 7 bases separated the two germline ends. CDR1 is SGDLS and CDR2 is YYNGEE in the germline V gene. The CDR3 totals 16 residues. The CDR3 here is CASSVDTNSGANVLTF. For the CDR3, the DNA is TGTGCCAGCAGCGTAGACACAAACTCTGGGGCCAACGTCCTGACTTTC.

The chain employs TRBV7-9 and TRBJ1-4; unclear D gene. Germline V gene data show CDR1 as SEHNR and CDR2 as FQNEAQ (reference sequence). V lost 5 bases, J lost 7 bases, and 17 bases lay in between. This CDR3 comprises 15 residues. The CDR3 loop reads CASSLGSQLSEKLFF. The CDR3 DNA sequence: TGTGCCAGCAGCCTAGGTTCCCAACTGAGTGAAAAACTGTTTTTT.

Concerning this clone: Germline is not matched at one junction end, which may reflect a read error. V is TRBV4-3 and J is TRBJ2-6; 9 bases line up with TRBD1. Germline V gene lookup returns CDR1 LGHNA and CDR2 YSLEER. CDR3 length: 21 residues. CDR3 loop: CASGQDIITTGGGAGANVLTF. The DNA for the CDR3 is TGCGCCAGCGGCCAAGATATTATAACGACAGGGGGAGGGGCTGGGGCCAACGTCCTGACTTTC.

The genes are TRBV6-5 and TRBJ1-1; a weak D match, TRBD1 (6 bases). This CDR3 comprises 15 residues. Germline V gives CDR1 MNHEY, CDR2 SVGAGI. The V end lost 2 bases, the J end lost 1 base, and 11 bases lay between the germline ends. The CDR3 DNA reads as TGTGCCAGCAGTTACACAGGGACAACGAACACTGAAGCTTTCTTT. This sequence encodes CASSYTGTTNTEAFF.

The chain links TRBV18 to TRBJ2-7, with a tentative D call TRBD1 (6 bases). From germline, CDR1 is KGHSH and CDR2 LQKENI. The V end lost 2 bases, the J end lost 0 bases, and 11 bases lay between the germline ends. The CDR3 has 15 residues. CDR3 loop: CASSPGGPSSYEQYF. The DNA of the CDR3 is TGTGCCAGCTCACCAGGGGGCCCGAGCTCCTACGAGCAGTACTTC.

V usage is TRBV18 and J usage is TRBJ2-1; possible D gene TRBD2, 6 bases. Trimming took 0 bases from V and 9 from J, leaving 6 bases between them. CDR3 size: 12 residues. Germline V gene lookup returns CDR1 KGHSH and CDR2 LQKENI. CDR3 sequence reads: CASSPPGGEQFF. The CDR3 bases are TGTGCCAGCTCACCACCGGGGGGTGAGCAGTTCTTC.

This clone was counted a few times. J is TRBJ2-1 and V is TRBV7-3; no firm D call. Germline V gene data show CDR1 as SGHTA and CDR2 as FQGTGA. V gave up 3 bases and J gave up 4 bases, with 13 bases separating them. The CDR3 covers 15 residues. The CDR3 DNA reads as TGTGCCAGCAGCTTGGCTCACCTCATATACAATGAGCAGTTCTTC. Translated: CASSLAHLIYNEQFF.